This T cell receptor (beta chain) was retrieved from a study of T cells in Graves' hyperthyroidism and ophthalmopathy. Germline lookup yields CDR1 MNHEY and CDR2 SMNVEV (reference sequence). This CDR3 spans 15 amino acids. V lost 0 bases and J lost 5, with 13 bases in between. Study-wide points: Before onset, by a median of around 6.1 months, the model predicted ophthalmopathy. In blood, most of the thyroid clonotypes expanded above 0.001 were also present.

Amplification yielded TCR beta CDR3 regions, with RNA transcripts as the source. Researchers ran a first-round RT-PCR on the TCR CDR3 using the HTBI primer set. Each CDR3 protein is one row after TCRdb ran MiXCR on the multiplex PCR reads. The sample includes under 400,000 distinct CDR3 sequences, about 15% seen only once; the top ten take roughly 11%. This clonotype was counted a few times. Its antigen is still unknown. This receptor was identified in a woman between 55 and 75 years old with Graves' hyperthyroidism. The chain carries TRBV27 and TRBJ2-5; D uncertain. Sequencing was carried out using blood. The CDR3 coding sequence is TGTGCCAGCAGTTTATCCCCGGGTCTGGCGGAGACCCAGTACTTC. Encoded protein: CASSLSPGLAETQYF.